This T cell receptor beta chain was identified in a study of blood T cell repertoires in COVID-19. Study summary: Material from acute and convalescent COVID-19 was sourced from the United States, Italy and Spain. T cells, B-cell-depleted T cells, or PBMCs supplied cDNA or gDNA.

The CDR3 consists of 14 residues. The germline V and J ends were trimmed by 6 bases and 6 bases, with 12 bases remaining between them. The germline gives CDR1 SNHLY, CDR2 FYNNEI. Original handling: Amplification of reference gene primers was used by the study to estimate nucleated cell counts. Sequencing used immunoSEQ multiplex PCR; TCRdb keeps in-frame clones, though not all of them. V and J calls and clone size follow that table, whereas D and trimming were derived from the DNA. The repertoire consists of about 97,000 clones, with 70% to 90% occurring once and the leading ten covering 2% to 2.5%. The receptor comes from a middle-aged man with active COVID-19. The sequenced sample was peripheral blood. The J gene is TRBJ1-6, the V gene TRBV2; a possible D gene is TRBD1 (6 bases). The DNA for the CDR3 is TGTGCCAGCAGCAAAGGACAGTTTAATTCACCCCTCCACTTT. Its protein is CASSKGQFNSPLHF.